Following are 28 T cell receptor beta chains from one sample sequenced in a study of blood T cell repertoires in COVID-19. Profiling relied on immunoSEQ multiplex PCR, and the TCRdb table lists in-frame clones only, not all of them. The sample yields 200,000 to 250,000 clones, about 80% seen once. Material: PBMCs or T cells enriched from blood (not recorded which). These receptors were obtained from a man aged 35 to 55 who had recovered from COVID-19.

This sequence joins TRBV12-3 or TRBV12-4 and TRBJ1-4, with 7 positions matching TRBD1. V trimming: 6 bases; J trimming: 7 bases; junction bases outside the gene matches: 5. This CDR3 spans 13 amino acids. This chain's CDR3 is CASRYGTAEKLFF. Here the CDR3 DNA reads TGTGCCAGCAGATACGGGACAGCTGAAAAACTGTTTTTT.

This clone turned up a few times. This chain uses TRBV13 with TRBJ2-1; TRBD2 matches 7 bases. The ends lost 8 bases at V and 2 bases at J; junction bases unmatched: 3. The CDR3 runs to 13 residues. Germline lookup yields CDR1 PRHDT and CDR2 FYEKMQ (reference sequence). The CDR3 nucleotides are TGTGCCAGCGGGAGCGGGGCCTACAATGAGCAGTTCTTC. Its protein product is CASGSGAYNEQFF.

This clone appeared once. This chain links TRBV27 with TRBJ2-1; 11 positions match TRBD2. Germline V gives CDR1 MNHEY, CDR2 SMNVEV (reference sequence). The CDR3 is made up of 16 amino acids. V shed 5 bases and J 5 bases; nucleotides not matched to a gene: 8. The CDR3 spells CASSLLLAGGNNEQFF. CDR3 sequence (DNA): TGTGCCAGCAGTCTCCTCCTAGCGGGGGGTAACAATGAGCAGTTCTTC.

J is TRBJ2-6 and V is TRBV28; a weak D match, TRBD1 (6 bases). V was shortened by 0 bases and J by 3 bases, with 9 bases between the two germline ends. The CDR3 has 16 residues. Germline V CDR1 and CDR2: MDHEN, SYDVKM. The CDR3 here is CASSLWGALGANVLTF. CDR3 coding DNA: TGTGCCAGCAGTTTATGGGGGGCGCTTGGGGCCAACGTCCTGACTTTC.

The chain couples TRBV30 to TRBJ1-2; 9 positions match TRBD1. The CDR3 sequence is 14 residues long. V lost 0 bases, J lost 6 bases, and 5 bases stayed unmatched. Per germline, CDR1 GTSNPN and CDR2 SVGIG (reference sequence). This CDR3 is CAWSVSGQGNGYTF. For the CDR3, the DNA is TGTGCCTGGAGTGTGTCGGGACAGGGCAATGGCTACACCTTC. The whole variable domain, remainder taken from reference TRBV30 and TRBJ1-2, is SQTIHQWPATLVQPVGSPLSLECTVEGTSNPNLYWYRQAAGRGLQLLFYSVGIGQISSEVPQNLSASRPQDRQFILSSKKLLLSDSGFYLCAWSVSGQGNGYTFGSGTRLTVV.

The chain is built from TRBV28 and TRBJ1-5, with TRBD1 matching 8 bases. The CDR3 consists of 12 residues. The germline CDR1 and CDR2 sequences are MDHEN and SYDVKM. The V and J ends lost 8 bases and 5 bases, in that order; junction bases with no gene match: 2. The CDR3 DNA follows: TGTGCCAGCGGACAGGGATATCAGCCCCAGCATTTT. Protein product: CASGQGYQPQHF.

The gene calls are TRBV6-5 and TRBJ1-2; D is possibly TRBD1 (6 bases). Trimming removed 7 bases at V and 6 bases at J, with 18 bases between. From germline, CDR1 is MNHEY and CDR2 SVGAGI. The CDR3 sequence is 14 residues long. CDR3: CASTMDSEPNGYTF. CDR3 bases: TGTGCCAGCACTATGGACAGCGAACCAAATGGCTACACCTTC.

The chain couples TRBV28 to TRBJ1-2; 7 bases align to TRBD1. With V trimmed by 4 bases and J by 4 bases, 6 bases remained unmatched. Germline lookup yields CDR1 MDHEN and CDR2 SYDVKM. The CDR3 extends over 14 amino acids. CDR3 residues: CASSSTGVSYGYTF. CDR3 coding DNA: TGTGCCAGCAGTTCTACAGGGGTTTCCTATGGCTACACCTTC.

This clone was observed a single time. The chain links TRBV18 to TRBJ2-3, with 10 bases matching TRBD2. V lost 6 bases to trimming and J lost 2 bases; unmatched junction nucleotides: 8. CDR1 KGHSH and CDR2 LQKENI come from the germline V gene. The CDR3 length is 16 residues. The CDR3 loop reads CASSPFGLAVTDTQYF. CDR3 nucleotides: TGTGCCAGCTCGCCATTTGGACTAGCGGTCACAGATACGCAGTATTTT.

Here the CDR3 reads CSVLFRESYEQYF. The CDR3 coding sequence is TGCAGCGTCCTATTCAGGGAATCCTACGAGCAGTACTTC. The chain uses TRBV29-1 and TRBJ2-7, with a weak D call TRBD1 (5 bases). Trimming pared 6 bases from V and 1 base from J, leaving 13 bases between. CDR1 and CDR2 (germline): SQVTM, ANQGSEA. The CDR3 length is 13 residues.

The chain carries TRBV3-1 (or the pseudogene TRBV3-2) and TRBJ2-2, with a possible D match to TRBD1 (6 bases). Trimming pared 5 bases from V and 7 bases from J, leaving 20 bases between. This CDR3 region has 16 residues. Germline values: CDR1 LGHDT, CDR2 YNNKEL (reference sequence). CDR3 protein: CASSFGQTGSFGELFF. In DNA, the CDR3 is TGTGCCAGCAGCTTCGGCCAGACAGGCAGCTTCGGGGAGCTGTTTTTT.

With regard to this clone: The identical CDR3 is also encoded by other nucleotide sequences in the sample. The CDR3 is CASSLLTGANYGYTF. CDR3 nucleotide sequence: TGTGCCAGCAGTTTATTAACAGGGGCTAACTATGGCTACACCTTC. V and J are TRBV28 and TRBJ1-2; TRBD1 matches 7 bases. The CDR3 spans 15 residues. In germline, CDR1 is MDHEN, CDR2 SYDVKM. Unmatched junction bases numbered 2, after V lost 1 base and J lost 0 bases.

This clone was found a few times. The chain combines TRBV11-2 with TRBJ2-1; no clear D gene. CDR3 length: 15 amino acids. Trimming took 1 base from V and 2 from J, leaving 9 bases between them. CDR1 and CDR2 from the germline V gene are SGHAT and FQNNGV. The CDR3 DNA is TGTGCCAGCAGCTTAGTGGGTAGCCCCTACAATGAGCAGTTCTTC. This codes for CASSLVGSPYNEQFF.

The rearrangement joins TRBV2 to TRBJ2-2, with 7 positions matching TRBD1. The CDR3 loop spans 14 amino acids. J lost 1 base, V lost 6 bases, and 2 bases had no gene match. CDR1 and CDR2 (germline): SNHLY, FYNNEI. The CDR3 is CASRRDRNTGELFF. DNA for the CDR3: TGTGCCAGCAGACGGGACAGGAACACCGGGGAGCTGTTTTTT.

The chain uses TRBV27 and TRBJ2-7; TRBD2 matches 12 bases. The length of the CDR3 is 17 residues. The J segment lost 3 bases and the V segment lost 3 bases, leaving 9 bases of the junction unmatched. Germline assignment: CDR1 MNHEY and CDR2 SMNVEV (reference sequence). CDR3 amino acids: CASSLQGLAGRNYEQYF. CDR3 DNA: TGTGCCAGCAGTTTGCAGGGACTAGCGGGTCGAAACTACGAGCAGTACTTC.

This chain connects TRBV29-1 to TRBJ1-1, with D perhaps matching TRBD1 (6 bases). The V end lost 8 bases, the J end lost 1 base, and 17 bases lay between the germline ends. Germline-derived CDR1 and CDR2 are SQVTM and ANQGSEA. This CDR3 contains 14 residues. The CDR3 coding sequence is TGCAGCACCCTAGGGGGGGCGCGGAACACTGAAGCTTTCTTT. Residues: CSTLGGARNTEAFF.

This clone was counted a single time. The CDR3 sequence is CASSLRLAGTNTGELFF. The CDR3 DNA follows: TGTGCCAGCAGCCTGCGATTAGCGGGGACGAACACCGGGGAGCTGTTTTTT. The chain joins TRBV9 to TRBJ2-2, with 8 nucleotides matching TRBD2. V dropped 4 bases and J dropped 0; count of bases not matched to a gene: 8. The CDR3 contains 17 residues. The V gene's germline CDR1 is SGDLS and CDR2 YYNGEE.

V gene TRBV5-6 combines with J gene TRBJ1-2; D call uncertain. The germline gives CDR1 SGHDT, CDR2 YYEEEE. Trimming stripped 1 base from V and 2 bases from J, with 12 bases between. The CDR3 spans 15 residues. For the CDR3, the DNA is TGTGCCAGCAGCTTGCGGTCGCGGTTCAACTATGGCTACACCTTC. The encoded protein is CASSLRSRFNYGYTF.

This chain links TRBV30 with TRBJ1-4; TRBD1 agrees at 9 bases. Germline values: CDR1 GTSNPN, CDR2 SVGIG (reference sequence). This CDR3 has 16 amino acids. V shed 2 bases, J shed 1 base, and the junction held 5 bases outside the gene matches. CDR3 sequence reads: CAWSLPTGGTNEKLFF. Here the CDR3 DNA reads TGTGCCTGGAGTCTTCCGACAGGGGGAACTAATGAAAAACTGTTTTTT.

V usage is TRBV6-5 and J usage is TRBJ2-7, with a weak D call TRBD1 (6 bases). CDR3 length: 13 amino acids. Trimming shortened V by 6 bases and J by 2 bases, and 11 bases separated the two germline ends. CDR1 and CDR2 from the germline V gene are MNHEY and SVGAGI. The CDR3 here is CASSNNRAYEQYF. Here the CDR3 DNA reads TGTGCCAGCAGCAATAACAGGGCCTACGAGCAGTACTTC.

V usage is TRBV6-5 and J usage is TRBJ1-5; no firm D call. Germline V gene sequence: CDR1 MNHEY, CDR2 SVGAGI. The CDR3 totals 11 residues. Trimming shortened V by 4 bases and J by 15 bases, and 13 bases separated the two germline ends. In DNA, the CDR3 is TGTGCCAGCAGTTCTCCGGGTCCGGGGCATTTT. It yields the protein CASSSPGPGHF.

This clone was detected a few times. This chain links TRBV3-1 (or the pseudogene TRBV3-2) with TRBJ1-2; D is possibly TRBD1 (5 bases). The CDR3 loop spans 14 amino acids. Trimming removed 3 bases from V and 5 bases from J, with 13 bases in between. The germline V gene encodes CDR1 LGHDT and CDR2 YNNKEL (reference sequence). For the CDR3, the DNA is TGTGCCAGCAGCCAGAACGAAGGGGCTTATGGCTACACCTTC. Its translation is CASSQNEGAYGYTF.

This rearrangement joins TRBV3-1 (or the pseudogene TRBV3-2) to TRBJ2-1; 7 bases match TRBD1. V lost 4 bases, J lost 9 bases, and 6 bases stayed unmatched. The CDR3 consists of 13 residues. Germline CDR1 and CDR2: LGHDT and YNNKEL (reference sequence). The CDR3 loop is CASSRDRVTEQFF. For the CDR3, the DNA is TGTGCCAGCAGCCGTGACAGGGTAACTGAGCAGTTCTTC.

This clone appeared once. Mismatch with germline at one junction end may stem from a read error. This chain links TRBV30 with TRBJ2-5, with a possible D match to TRBD2 (5 bases). Germline CDR1 reads GTSNPN; CDR2 reads SVGIG (reference sequence). There are 13 residues in the CDR3. DNA of the CDR3: TGTGCCTGGAGTGTGAGGCTTAGGGAGACTCAGTACTTC. Protein sequence: CAWSVRLRETQYF.

The chain combines TRBV19 with TRBJ1-2; 7 bases are a match to TRBD1. The CDR3 spans 14 residues. CDR1 and CDR2 from the germline V gene are LNHDA and SQIVND (reference sequence). V lost 5 bases, J lost 4 bases, and 7 bases stayed unmatched. The CDR3 loop is CASSPGQTVYGYTF. Here the CDR3 DNA reads TGTGCCAGTAGTCCGGGACAGACTGTCTATGGCTACACCTTC.

The chain combines TRBV7-2 with TRBJ2-1; D remains ambiguous. Germline CDR1 is SGHTA and CDR2 is FQGNSA. The V end was cut by 5 bases, the J end by 4 bases, with 9 bases between. The CDR3 is made up of 13 amino acids. CDR3 DNA: TGTGCCAGCAGCCCAAACGGTTACAATGAGCAGTTCTTC. It specifies CASSPNGYNEQFF.

This clone is a singleton in its sample. The V and J genes are TRBV5-6 and TRBJ2-2; TRBD2 agrees at 7 bases. CDR1 is SGHDT, CDR2 YYEEEE, per germline. The CDR3 contains 16 residues. The junction had 9 bases not matched to a gene; V was cut back by 4 bases and J by 3 bases. The DNA of the CDR3 is TGTGCCAGCAGCCGATCGGGGGGAAGCTACACCGGGGAGCTGTTTTTT. It specifies CASSRSGGSYTGELFF.

The chain uses TRBV11-2 and TRBJ1-1, with D possibly being TRBD1 (5 bases). Between the trimmed V and J ends, which lost 1 base and 1 base, there was a span of 19 bases. CDR3 length: 18 amino acids. The germline V gene encodes CDR1 SGHAT and CDR2 FQNNGV. The CDR3 loop reads CASSLGLGASARNTEAFF. CDR3 coding DNA: TGTGCCAGCAGCTTAGGGTTAGGGGCCTCTGCTAGGAACACTGAAGCTTTCTTT.